This T cell receptor beta chain is drawn from a study of Ad26.COV2.S vaccination and SARS-CoV-2 variants. Overall study context: Donor got 5x10^10 or 1x10^11 viral particles of Ad26.COV2.S. Findings of the study overall: The TCR breadth and depth analyses may have produced an underestimate of total T cell responses.

Notes on this clone: Its matching antigen is unknown. At the DNA level, this CDR3 is encoded by other sequences in the same sample as well.

CDR3 length: 14 amino acids. Germline V gene lookup returns CDR1 KGHSH and CDR2 LQKENI. Losses at the gene ends were 3 bases for V and 6 bases for J; bases not matched to a gene: 3. The sample's treatment: some 20 received Ad26.COV2.S at low or high dose, single or two shots; a few received placebo; per-sample allocation not given. Samples were taken on day 63 after the first vaccine or placebo injection. An Ad26 vector expressing Wuhan-strain SARS-CoV-2 spike constituted the vaccine. Sequenced by immunoSEQ multiplex PCR; TCRdb stores in-frame clones only, minus some. The table records about 370,000 clones, around nine tenths of them present only once.

This chain joins TRBV18 and TRBJ2-1; TRBD1 aligns across 9 bases. Material: peripheral blood, obtained in a trial of Ad26.COV2.S vaccine versus placebo. This TCR was recovered from a person between 18 and 59 years old who received the Ad26.COV2.S COVID-19 vaccine or a placebo. CDR3 sequence: CASSPGTGRNEQFF. DNA for the CDR3: TGTGCCAGCTCACCTGGGACAGGGCGCAATGAGCAGTTCTTC.